This TCR beta chain was recovered during a study of shared T cell receptors in the human thymus. Per the germline V gene, CDR1 is MGHRA and CDR2 is YSYEKL. The CDR3 has 15 residues. Unmatched junction bases numbered 5, after V lost 0 bases and J lost 4 bases. Clones were read by immunoSEQ multiplex PCR, and TCRdb kept only the in-frame ones, dropping some. The repertoire includes 550,000 to 800,000 clones, roughly 85% of them detected once, and roughly 0.01% sits in the top ten. This sample also appeared in a second study, on human thymus T cells. That investigation notes: Resections were taken during corrective heart surgery, and the thymus tissue came from these.

V gene TRBV4-1 combines with J gene TRBJ1-2, with TRBD1 identical over 7 bases. Sequenced: thymocytes. This TCR derives from a girl less than two years old with a congenital heart defect. The CDR3 spells CASSQDATGAYGYTF. DNA for the CDR3: TGCGCCAGCAGCCAAGATGCCACAGGGGCCTATGGCTACACCTTC.